This paragraph covers one T cell receptor (beta chain) sequence. CDR1 is SGHNT and CDR2 is YYREEE in the germline V gene (reference sequence). The V gene lost 7 bases and the J gene lost 2 bases, with 11 bases spanning the gap. CDR3 length equals 13 residues. This specimen belongs to a study of CD8+ T cells in alopecia areata. RNA extraction was followed by reverse transcription into cDNA, which acted as the sequencing template. The table came from immunoSEQ multiplex PCR; TCRdb's copy has only in-frame clones and leaves some out. The sample holds approximately 150,000 clones, about 90% seen once. PBMCs yielded sorted CD4+ and CD8+ T cells.

Sequenced material: CD8+ T cells sorted from blood, taken at week 0. This chain uses TRBV5-4 with TRBJ2-3; D possibly matches TRBD1 or TRBD2 (5 bases each). This clonotype originated in a human donor with alopecia areata. The CDR3: CASQGPNTDTQYF. The CDR3 DNA is TGTGCCAGCCAGGGACCGAACACAGATACGCAGTATTTT.